The 29 T cell receptor beta chains in this list originate from one sample, sequenced in a study of memory CD4+ T cells and cytomegalovirus serostatus. Single viable CD3+CD4+CD8-CD45RO+ cells were sorted as the memory CD4+ T cells. The assay was immunoSEQ multiplex PCR, and TCRdb's table has in-frame clones only and misses some. This sample has around 50,000 clones, with around four fifths found just once. Sequenced sample: memory CD4+ T cells from blood. Every receptor here comes from an adult in good health and CMV-seronegative.

The chain links TRBV6-6 to TRBJ2-7; D unclear. CDR3 length: 12 amino acids. Trimming left V 6 bases short and J 7 bases short, with 13 bases between. Germline lookup yields CDR1 MNHNY and CDR2 SVGAGI (reference sequence). The CDR3 DNA is TGTGCCAGCAGATCCGGATTCGAAGAGCAGTACTTC. It is translated as CASRSGFEEQYF.

The chain recombines TRBV7-9 with TRBJ2-7; TRBD2 agrees at 9 bases. Looked up from germline, CDR1 is SEHNR and CDR2 is FQNEAQ (reference sequence). Unmatched junction bases numbered 10, after V lost 1 base and J lost 6 bases. The CDR3 spans 16 residues. This CDR3 reads CASSLGKLAGDPEQYF. The CDR3, as DNA: TGTGCCAGCAGCTTAGGAAAATTAGCGGGAGACCCCGAGCAGTACTTC.

The chain links TRBV9 to TRBJ2-5, with D tentatively TRBD2 (7 bases). The V gene's germline CDR1 is SGDLS and CDR2 YYNGEE. The CDR3 contains 15 residues. With 4 bases removed from V and 5 bases from J, the gap between germline ends came to 18 bases. CDR3 bases: TGTGCCAGCAGCTCGGAGGGGGGGCGCTGGGAGACCCAGTACTTC. Its translation is CASSSEGGRWETQYF.

V and J are TRBV5-1 and TRBJ2-2; D is unclear. V was clipped by 8 bases and J by 4 bases, with 15 bases between them. The germline V gene encodes CDR1 SGHRS and CDR2 YFSETQ. The CDR3 loop spans 14 amino acids. The CDR3 nucleotides are TGCGCCAGTCAGCTCGGAAGCTCCACCGGGGAGCTGTTTTTT. Amino acid sequence: CASQLGSSTGELFF.

The chain has TRBV5-1 and TRBJ1-2, with 7 bases that match TRBD1. The germline V gene encodes CDR1 SGHRS and CDR2 YFSETQ. The length of the CDR3 is 15 residues. V lost 0 bases and J lost 4; bases outside the gene matches: 6. CDR3 in amino acids: CASSLDDRVRYGYTF. The CDR3 nucleotides are TGCGCCAGCAGCTTGGACGACAGGGTGCGCTATGGCTACACCTTC. The variable domain in full, completed from reference TRBV5-1 and TRBJ1-2, reads KAGVTQTPRYLIKTRGQQVTLSCSPISGHRSVSWYQQTPGQGLQFLFEYFSETQRNKGNFPGRFSGRQFSNSRSEMNVSTLELGDSALYLCASSLDDRVRYGYTFGSGTRLTVV.

The table lists this clone with a few counts. The chain joins TRBV2 to TRBJ1-2, with D perhaps TRBD1 (5 bases). V was cut by 5 bases and J by 5 bases, with 12 bases left in between. The CDR3 runs 13 residues. CDR1 and CDR2 from the germline V gene are SNHLY and FYNNEI. The CDR3 nucleotides read TGTGCCAGCAGTACACAGGTCGGATATGGCTACACCTTC. It translates to CASSTQVGYGYTF.

This sequence joins TRBV7-9 and TRBJ2-7; 8 bases map to TRBD1. From germline, CDR1 is SEHNR and CDR2 FQNEAQ (reference sequence). This CDR3 has 14 residues. J gave up 5 bases and V 5 bases, and 8 bases lay outside the gene matches. This chain's CDR3 is CASSPGDRMHEQYF. CDR3 bases: TGTGCCAGCAGCCCCGGGGACAGGATGCACGAGCAGTACTTC.

This clone came up a few times. CDR3 loop: CASQGQPNTGELFF. Here the CDR3 DNA reads TGTGCCAGCCAGGGACAGCCGAACACCGGGGAGCTGTTTTTT. The V call is TRBV7-3, the J call TRBJ2-2; 7 bases agree with TRBD1. Germline CDR1 and CDR2: SGHTA and FQGTGA. The CDR3 contains 14 residues. V was clipped by 8 bases and J by 0 bases; unmatched bases: 3.

This clone was seen more than once but under ten times. The genes are TRBV19 and TRBJ1-1; D unclear. CDR3 length equals 15 residues. With 4 bases removed from V and 1 base from J, the gap between germline ends came to 13 bases. Germline CDR1 is LNHDA and CDR2 is SQIVND (reference sequence). The CDR3 sequence: CASSNSRLGNTEAFF. The CDR3 DNA reads as TGTGCCAGTAGTAATTCACGACTTGGGAACACTGAAGCTTTCTTT.

The count of this clone is one. The chain links TRBV19 to TRBJ1-2, with D possibly TRBD1 on 5 matching bases. Germline V gene sequence: CDR1 LNHDA, CDR2 SQIVND (reference sequence). Trimming pared 4 bases from V and 2 bases from J, leaving 11 bases between. The CDR3 covers 14 residues. CDR3 region: CASSRGTVNYGYTF. CDR3 nucleotides: TGTGCCAGTAGTAGGGGGACCGTCAACTATGGCTACACCTTC.

CDR3 nucleotide sequence: TGTGCCAGCCGCGAGGGAGCTGAGCAGTTCTTC. This codes for CASREGAEQFF. This sequence joins TRBV19 and TRBJ2-1; maybe TRBD2 (5 bases). Trimming shortened V by 9 bases and J by 9 bases, and 12 bases separated the two germline ends. Germline CDR1 is LNHDA and CDR2 is SQIVND (reference sequence). The CDR3 loop spans 11 amino acids.

This chain connects TRBV27 to TRBJ2-2; D is perhaps TRBD1 or TRBD2 (5 bases each). Trimming removed 8 bases at V and 6 bases at J, with 16 bases between. CDR3 length: 14 amino acids. CDR1 and CDR2 (germline): MNHEY, SMNVEV (reference sequence). The CDR3 loop is CASCRDPRAGELFF. CDR3 DNA sequence: TGTGCCAGCTGCCGGGACCCTCGAGCCGGGGAGCTGTTTTTT.

This clone was recorded only once. The rearrangement links TRBV4-2 to TRBJ2-1, with TRBD2 matching 8 bases. Germline V lookup: CDR1 LGHNA, CDR2 YNFKEQ. The CDR3 sequence is 15 residues long. Trimming removed 1 base from V and 6 bases from J; junction bases left unmatched: 5. The CDR3 region has the DNA TGTGCCAGCAGCCAAGTTGAGACTAGCGTCAATGAGCAGTTCTTC. It translates to CASSQVETSVNEQFF.

The chain employs TRBV28 and TRBJ2-5, with 8 bases lining up with TRBD2. This CDR3 has 13 amino acids. The J segment lost 4 bases and the V segment lost 5 bases, leaving 3 bases of the junction unmatched. Germline CDR1 MDHEN, CDR2 SYDVKM. The CDR3 here is CASSVAGRETQYF. DNA for the CDR3: TGTGCCAGCAGTGTAGCGGGAAGAGAGACCCAGTACTTC.

J is TRBJ2-1 and V is TRBV10-1; D is tentatively TRBD1 or TRBD2 (5 bases each). This CDR3 contains 14 residues. The germline V and J ends were trimmed by 3 bases and 10 bases, with 16 bases remaining between them. In germline, CDR1 is WNHNN, CDR2 SYGVQD (reference sequence). CDR3 coding DNA: TGCGCCAGCAGTGAAGAGCCCACCCGGGGCGAGCAGTTCTTC. This translates into CASSEEPTRGEQFF.

The sample holds a few counts of this clone. The gene calls are TRBV11-2 and TRBJ2-4; 9 bases are a match to TRBD1. Germline CDR1 SGHAT, CDR2 FQNNGV. The junction had 9 bases not matched to a gene; V was cut back by 3 bases and J by 9 bases. There are 15 residues in the CDR3. This chain's CDR3 is CASSFEQGAWSIQYF. For the CDR3, the DNA is TGTGCCAGCAGCTTTGAACAGGGGGCTTGGAGCATTCAGTACTTC.

This clone appeared once. V usage is TRBV7-9 and J usage is TRBJ1-2; D unresolved. This CDR3 contains 15 residues. V was trimmed by 0 bases and J by 5 bases, leaving 13 bases between them. CDR1 SEHNR and CDR2 FQNEAQ come from the germline V gene (reference sequence). In nucleotides, the CDR3 is TGTGCCAGCAGCTTAGCGGGATCGGTTACGTATGGCTACACCTTC. It specifies CASSLAGSVTYGYTF.

In nucleotides, the CDR3 is TGTGCCAGCAGCCAGTTCCTCACAGGGCTGAGAGGCACAGATACGCAGTATTTT. It translates to CASSQFLTGLRGTDTQYF. This chain links TRBV7-6 with TRBJ2-3; a weak D match, TRBD1 (6 bases). V lost 5 bases and J lost 1, with 22 bases in between. Per the germline V gene, CDR1 is SGHVS and CDR2 is FNYEAQ. The CDR3 runs to 18 residues.

This clone was counted once. This chain connects TRBV6-5 to TRBJ1-1, with D tentatively TRBD1 (5 bases). Trimming removed 4 bases at V and 3 bases at J, with 15 bases between. Germline V lookup: CDR1 MNHEY, CDR2 SVGAGI. The CDR3 consists of 15 residues. The CDR3 DNA sequence: TGTGCCAGCAGTTCAGCCGCTTCGGGGGACACTGAAGCTTTCTTT. This sequence encodes CASSSAASGDTEAFF.

This clone was observed a few times. V gene TRBV20-1 combines with J gene TRBJ1-1; D unresolved. The CDR3 is made up of 11 amino acids. The germline gives CDR1 DFQATT, CDR2 SNEGSKA (reference sequence). V lost 6 bases to trimming and J lost 2 bases, with 7 bases between them. The CDR3 region has the DNA TGCAGTGCAGCGGGCAACACTGAAGCTTTCTTT. Its protein is CSAAGNTEAFF.

Comments on this clone: The same CDR3 can be traced to other DNA sequences in this sample. This chain joins TRBV5-1 and TRBJ2-3, with D uncertain. The ends were cut back, 0 bases at V and 0 bases at J, with 2 bases in the middle. CDR3 length: 13 residues. Germline V gene data show CDR1 as SGHRS and CDR2 as YFSETQ. The CDR3 is CASSLDSTDTQYF. As DNA, the CDR3 is TGCGCCAGCAGCTTGGATAGCACAGATACGCAGTATTTT.

The chain has TRBV5-5 and TRBJ1-2; the D is unclear. There are 15 residues in the CDR3. The V end was cut by 0 bases, the J end by 0 bases, with 9 bases between. Germline-derived CDR1 and CDR2 are SGHKS and YYEKEE (reference sequence). The CDR3 sequence: CASSLGPETNYGYTF. CDR3 DNA sequence: TGTGCCAGCAGCTTGGGTCCGGAGACTAACTATGGCTACACCTTC.

This chain links TRBV5-8 with TRBJ2-7, with a tentative D call TRBD2 (5 bases). CDR1 and CDR2 (germline): SGHTS, YDEGEE. Between the trimmed V and J ends, which lost 1 base and 6 bases, there was a span of 8 bases. The CDR3 contains 12 residues. The CDR3 sequence is CASSLTRVEQYF. CDR3 DNA sequence: TGTGCCAGCAGCTTGACGAGGGTCGAGCAGTACTTC.

The chain is built from TRBV7-2 and TRBJ2-1; 11 positions match TRBD1. The V gene's germline CDR1 is SGHTA and CDR2 FQGNSA. The CDR3 has 14 amino acids. The trim removed 5 bases at V and 6 bases at J, leaving 3 bases unmatched. CDR3 bases: TGTGCCAGCAGCCGGGACAGGGGGATCAATGAGCAGTTCTTC. The encoded protein is CASSRDRGINEQFF.

This chain links TRBV7-6 with TRBJ1-1; maybe TRBD1 (5 bases). This CDR3 has 16 residues. The V gene lost 1 base and the J gene lost 1 base, with 13 bases spanning the gap. From germline, CDR1 is SGHVS and CDR2 FNYEAQ. The CDR3 DNA follows: TGTGCCAGCAGCTTAGGACCGGGGCGGAGGAACACTGAAGCTTTCTTT. It yields the protein CASSLGPGRRNTEAFF.

This chain joins TRBV5-1 and TRBJ1-5, with TRBD1 matching over 7 bases. The CDR3 runs 15 residues. V shed 4 bases and J 7 bases; nucleotides not matched to a gene: 11. Germline CDR1 reads SGHRS; CDR2 reads YFSETQ. The CDR3 is CASSPAPGGDQPQHF. In DNA, the CDR3 is TGCGCCAGCAGCCCCGCCCCAGGGGGGGACCAGCCCCAGCATTTT.

The chain combines TRBV2 with TRBJ2-1; D is undetermined. The germline gives CDR1 SNHLY, CDR2 FYNNEI. The CDR3 is 15 residues long. V was clipped by 6 bases and J by 4 bases, with 16 bases between them. In DNA, the CDR3 is TGTGCCAGCAGCCTAAGTAAGAAGGCTTACAATGAGCAGTTCTTC. It yields the protein CASSLSKKAYNEQFF.

This chain uses TRBV7-9 with TRBJ1-1, with D unclear. CDR1 is SEHNR and CDR2 is FQNEAQ in the germline V gene (reference sequence). CDR3 size: 14 residues. The V gene lost 2 bases and the J gene lost 1 base, with 8 bases spanning the gap. The DNA for the CDR3 is TGTGCCAGCAGCTTAACCAGTACGAACACTGAAGCTTTCTTT. This codes for CASSLTSTNTEAFF.

CDR3 sequence (DNA): TGTGCCAGCAGCTTAGTTTCAGGGAAAACCGGGGAGCTGTTTTTT. Residues: CASSLVSGKTGELFF. This chain joins TRBV7-9 and TRBJ2-2; tentatively, D is TRBD1 (5 bases). The V end was cut by 1 base, the J end by 5 bases, with 11 bases between. CDR3 size: 15 residues. Germline CDR1 and CDR2: SEHNR and FQNEAQ (reference sequence).